The T cell receptor beta chain described here comes from a study of CD8 T cells in ankylosing spondylitis. TCRdb re-derived calls from the 5' RACE reads in MiXCR, one entry per CDR3 protein. The repertoire holds about 220,000 distinct CDR3 sequences, with about a quarter as singletons. Study-level points and caveats: Disease-linked clones reportedly concentrated significantly in matched ankylosing spondylitis synovial fluid. Clones linked with disease were CD8+ and fairly uncommon in the peripheral blood.

This clonotype was picked up a small number of times. Its antigen is unidentified. The germline V gene has CDR1 DFQATT and CDR2 SNEGSKA (reference sequence). Between the trimmed V and J ends, which lost 4 bases and 1 base, there was a span of 4 bases. This CDR3 spans 12 amino acids. Specimen: blood, either unsorted or a sorted T cell fraction (not recorded which). The clonotype comes from a male donor with ankylosing spondylitis or in good health (not recorded which). The chain recombines TRBV20-1 with TRBJ2-2; D gene ambiguous. The CDR3 DNA is TGCAGTGCTAACGGGAACACCGGGGAGCTGTTTTTT. Amino acids: CSANGNTGELFF.